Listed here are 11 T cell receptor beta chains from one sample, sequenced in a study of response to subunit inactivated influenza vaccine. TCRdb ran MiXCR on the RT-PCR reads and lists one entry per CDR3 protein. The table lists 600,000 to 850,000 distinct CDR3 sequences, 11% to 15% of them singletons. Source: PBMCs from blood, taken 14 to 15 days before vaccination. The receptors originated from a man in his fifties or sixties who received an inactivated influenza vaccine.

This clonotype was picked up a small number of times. CDR3 amino acids: CAIPRGIRLAVYEQYF. Here the CDR3 DNA reads TGTGCCATCCCGCGGGGAATAAGGCTAGCGGTCTACGAGCAGTACTTC. V gene TRBV15 combines with J gene TRBJ2-7; 7 nucleotides match TRBD2. Germline V gene data show CDR1 as LNHNV and CDR2 as YYDKDF (reference sequence). The CDR3 has 16 residues. J was trimmed by 3 bases and V by 10 bases; bases with no gene match: 18.

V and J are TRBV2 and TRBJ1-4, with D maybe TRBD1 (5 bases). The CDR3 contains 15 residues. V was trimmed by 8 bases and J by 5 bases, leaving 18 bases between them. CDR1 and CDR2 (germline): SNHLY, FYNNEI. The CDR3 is CASGRERQSNEKLFF. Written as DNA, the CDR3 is TGTGCCAGCGGGCGTGAACGACAGTCGAATGAAAAACTGTTTTTT. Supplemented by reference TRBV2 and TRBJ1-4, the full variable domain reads EPEVTQTPSHQVTQMGQEVILRCVPISNHLYFYWYRQILGQKVEFLVSFYNNEISEKSEIFDDQFSVERPDGSNFTLKIRSTKLEDSAMYFCASGRERQSNEKLFFGSGTQLSVL.

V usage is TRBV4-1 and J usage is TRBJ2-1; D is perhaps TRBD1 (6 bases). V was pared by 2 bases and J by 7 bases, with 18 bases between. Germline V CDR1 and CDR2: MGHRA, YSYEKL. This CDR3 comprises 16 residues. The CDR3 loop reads CASSQPDRSIANEQFF. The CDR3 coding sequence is TGCGCCAGCAGCCAACCTGACAGGTCTATCGCGAATGAGCAGTTCTTC.

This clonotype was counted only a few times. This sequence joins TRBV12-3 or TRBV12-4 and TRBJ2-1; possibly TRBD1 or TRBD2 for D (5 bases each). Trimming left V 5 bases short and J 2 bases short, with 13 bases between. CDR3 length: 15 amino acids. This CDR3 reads CASSGGRKTYNEQFF. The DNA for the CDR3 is TGTGCCAGCAGTGGGGGACGGAAAACCTACAATGAGCAGTTCTTC.

In DNA form, the CDR3 reads TGTGCCAGCAGTTTAGGGACTCGCTTAGCGGGCGAGCAGTACTTC. It yields the protein CASSLGTRLAGEQYF. This chain joins TRBV12-3 or TRBV12-4 and TRBJ2-7; 7 positions agree with TRBD2. The CDR3 has 15 residues. V lost 1 base, J lost 6 bases, and 9 bases stayed unmatched.

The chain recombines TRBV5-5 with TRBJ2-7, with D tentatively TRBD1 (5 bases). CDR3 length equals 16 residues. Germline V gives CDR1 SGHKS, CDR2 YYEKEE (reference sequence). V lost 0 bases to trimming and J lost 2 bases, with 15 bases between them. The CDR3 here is CASSLAPQVDTYEQYF. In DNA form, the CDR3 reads TGTGCCAGCAGCTTGGCCCCACAGGTAGATACCTACGAGCAGTACTTC.

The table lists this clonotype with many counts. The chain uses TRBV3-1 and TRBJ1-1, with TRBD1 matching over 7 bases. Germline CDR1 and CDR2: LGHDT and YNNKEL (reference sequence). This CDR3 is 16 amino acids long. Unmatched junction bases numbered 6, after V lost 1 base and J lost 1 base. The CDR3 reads CASSQGQGFGNTEAFF. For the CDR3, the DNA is TGTGCCAGCAGCCAAGGACAGGGTTTTGGGAACACTGAAGCTTTCTTT.

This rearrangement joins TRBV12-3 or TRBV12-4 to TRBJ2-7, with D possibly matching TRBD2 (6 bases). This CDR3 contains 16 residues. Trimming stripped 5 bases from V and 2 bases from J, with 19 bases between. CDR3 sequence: CASSPWGDGVTYEQYF. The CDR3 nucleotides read TGTGCCAGCAGTCCGTGGGGGGACGGGGTGACCTACGAGCAGTACTTC.

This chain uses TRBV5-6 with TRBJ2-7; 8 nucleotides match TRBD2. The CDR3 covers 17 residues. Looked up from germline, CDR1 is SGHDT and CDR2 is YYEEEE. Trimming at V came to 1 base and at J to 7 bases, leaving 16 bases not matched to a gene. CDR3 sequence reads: CASSLLENSGSSEEQYF. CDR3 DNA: TGTGCCAGCAGCTTGCTGGAAAACAGCGGGAGTTCGGAAGAGCAGTACTTC.

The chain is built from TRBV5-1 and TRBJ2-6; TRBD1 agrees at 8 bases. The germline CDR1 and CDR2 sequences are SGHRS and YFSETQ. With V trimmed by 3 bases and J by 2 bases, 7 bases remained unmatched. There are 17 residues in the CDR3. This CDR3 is CASSSLTGETGANVLTF. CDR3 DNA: TGCGCCAGCAGCTCCCTGACAGGGGAAACTGGGGCCAACGTCCTGACTTTC.

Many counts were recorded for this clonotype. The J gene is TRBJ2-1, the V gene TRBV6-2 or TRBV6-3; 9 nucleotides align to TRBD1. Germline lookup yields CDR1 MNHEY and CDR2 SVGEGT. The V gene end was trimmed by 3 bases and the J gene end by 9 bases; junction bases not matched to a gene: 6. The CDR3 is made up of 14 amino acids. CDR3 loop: CASSYEQGATEQFF. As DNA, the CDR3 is TGTGCCAGCAGTTATGAACAGGGGGCGACTGAGCAGTTCTTC.